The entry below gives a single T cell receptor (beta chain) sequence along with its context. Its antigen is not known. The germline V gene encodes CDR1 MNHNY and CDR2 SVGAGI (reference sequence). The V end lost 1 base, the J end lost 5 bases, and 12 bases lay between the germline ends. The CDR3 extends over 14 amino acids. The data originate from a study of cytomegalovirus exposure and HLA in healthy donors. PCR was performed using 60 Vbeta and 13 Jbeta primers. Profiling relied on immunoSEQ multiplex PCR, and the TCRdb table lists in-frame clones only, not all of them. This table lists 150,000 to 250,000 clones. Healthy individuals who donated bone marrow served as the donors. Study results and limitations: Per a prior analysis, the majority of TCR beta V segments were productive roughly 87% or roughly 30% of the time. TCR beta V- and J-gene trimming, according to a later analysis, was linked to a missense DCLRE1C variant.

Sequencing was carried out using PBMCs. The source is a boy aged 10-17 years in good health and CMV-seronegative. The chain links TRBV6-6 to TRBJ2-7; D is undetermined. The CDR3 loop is CASSYLSTSHEQYF. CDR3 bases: TGTGCCAGCAGTTACTTAAGCACTTCCCACGAGCAGTACTTC.